This TCR beta chain was recorded in a study of T cells in Graves' hyperthyroidism and ophthalmopathy. What was amplified from RNA transcripts were TCR beta CDR3 regions. The primer set for the first-round RT-PCR of the TCR CDR3 was HTBI. TCRdb used MiXCR to reprocess the multiplex PCR reads, holding one entry per CDR3 protein. The sample carries some 500,000 distinct CDR3 sequences, approximately 25% recorded once. This CDR3 comprises 14 residues. Germline loops: CDR1 LNHDA, CDR2 SQIVND (reference sequence). On this clonotype itself: This may come from a read error, since a much larger clone is one base off.

The sequenced sample consisted of blood. V gene TRBV19 combines with J gene TRBJ2-2; TRBD2 is a possible D gene (5 bases). This clonotype was obtained from a woman aged 25-40 years with Graves' ophthalmopathy. For the CDR3, the DNA is TGTGCCAGTACCATCGCGCAGTACACCGGGGAGCTGTGTTTT. The encoded protein is CASTIAQYTGELCF.